This TCR beta chain appears in the sequencing data of a study of vaccination effects on CD4 cells after COVID-19. The CDR3 covers 15 residues. Trimming removed 0 bases at V and 0 bases at J, with 7 bases between. Germline CDR1 and CDR2: SGDLS and YYNGEE. Points from the study as a whole: In the late period after vaccination, infection- and vaccine-induced clones contracted markedly.

As concerns this clone: Its antigen is unidentified.

TCRdb's table, derived via immunoSEQ multiplex PCR, lists solely in-frame clones and lacks some. The table has around 30,000 clones, around three fifths seen once. Peptide-pool stimulation followed by sequencing identified expanded antigen-specific CD4+ clonotypes in the ViraFEST assay. Isolating CD4+ T cells followed less than 11 days of culture. Participants received two doses of either the BNT162b2 or mRNA-1273 vaccine. The sample consisted of CD4+ T cells from PBMCs cultured with SARS-CoV-2 spike peptides, taken after COVID-19 vaccination. This sequence was found in a human donor who received a COVID-19 vaccine. The V gene is TRBV9, the J gene TRBJ1-5; D ambiguous. The CDR3 sequence is CASSVAEASNQPQHF. In DNA, the CDR3 is TGTGCCAGCAGCGTAGCAGAGGCTAGCAATCAGCCCCAGCATTTT.